This TCR beta chain was profiled in a study of shared clonotypes between healthy human individuals. The data were produced by immunoSEQ multiplex PCR, yet TCRdb's version contains in-frame clones alone and is incomplete. The sample carries 500,000 to 700,000 clones, around 96% recorded once. CD45RO-negative, CCR7-positively selected cells formed the naive CD8 fraction, excluding terminally differentiated effector memory CD45RA+ cells. CDR1 is SGHNT and CDR2 is YYREEE in the germline V gene (reference sequence). The V end was cut by 4 bases, the J end by 1 base, with 8 bases between. The CDR3 extends over 13 amino acids.

The origin of this receptor is a woman in her twenties or thirties in good health. This rearrangement joins TRBV5-4 to TRBJ1-1; D not certain. The sample taken for sequencing was naive CD8+ T cells sorted from blood. CDR3 region: CASSGQKNTEAFF. CDR3 in DNA: TGTGCCAGCAGCGGGCAGAAGAACACTGAAGCTTTCTTT.